These 18 T cell receptor beta chains share one sample of origin, sequenced in a study of T cells in localized non-small cell lung cancer (TCRdb year 2020). Libraries were made using the immunoSEQ multiplex PCR assay. Drawn from immuneACCESS, this table holds only the in-frame rearrangements with V and J called that TCRdb kept. Clones are partly lost; checked studies trace under half to an unresolved V gene and leave the rest unexplained. This sample has over 30,000 clones in its table, and about 87% of those were observed once. In total, the top ten clones hold roughly 2.6% of the sample. The starting material was peripheral blood, obtained before any cancer treatment. Receptor source: a woman aged 35-70 years with stage I lung adenocarcinoma.

This clone has only a few counts. The chain couples TRBV18 to TRBJ1-1; D uncertain. The CDR3 has 14 residues. Trimming removed 0 bases from V and 2 bases from J, with 7 bases in between. The germline CDR1 and CDR2 sequences are KGHSH and LQKENI. This chain's CDR3 is CASSPPGSNTEAFF. DNA for the CDR3: TGTGCCAGCTCACCACCGGGCAGTAACACTGAAGCTTTCTTT. Variable domain in full (rest from reference TRBV18 and TRBJ1-1): NAGVMQNPRHLVRRRGQEARLRCSPMKGHSHVYWYRQLPEEGLKFMVYLQKENIIDESGMPKERFSAEFPKEGPSILRIQQVVRGDSAAYFCASSPPGSNTEAFFGQGTRLTVV.

The V call is TRBV11-3, the J call TRBJ2-3; 13 nucleotides agree with TRBD2. The CDR3 runs to 16 residues. With 6 bases clipped from V and 2 bases from J, the junction kept 5 bases outside the gene matches. CDR1 and CDR2 from the germline V gene are SGHNT and YENEEA. In DNA form, the CDR3 reads TGTGCCAGCAGTCTCGGACTAGCGGGAGACACAGATACGCAGTATTTT. Protein product: CASSLGLAGDTDTQYF.

This clone was seen only once. The chain uses TRBV28 and TRBJ2-1, with TRBD2 matching over 7 bases. The CDR3 loop spans 13 amino acids. Germline CDR1 and CDR2: MDHEN and SYDVKM. The ends lost 8 bases at V and 7 bases at J; junction bases unmatched: 8. This chain's CDR3 is CASREGGWNEQFF. CDR3 DNA sequence: TGTGCCAGCCGCGAGGGAGGGTGGAATGAGCAGTTCTTC.

This clone appeared a few times. V is TRBV10-3 and J is TRBJ1-2; 7 bases are a match to TRBD1. Germline assignment: CDR1 ENHRY and CDR2 SYGVKD. The CDR3 totals 13 residues. V dropped 10 bases and J dropped 8; count of bases not matched to a gene: 13. Here the CDR3 DNA reads TGTGCCACCGTACCCGGGACAGCGGGAGGCTACACCTTC. This encodes CATVPGTAGGYTF.

This clone was picked up one time. V is TRBV7-3 and J is TRBJ2-3; the D gene is possibly TRBD1 (5 bases). Trimming removed 2 bases at V and 1 base at J, with 7 bases between. Germline lookup yields CDR1 SGHTA and CDR2 FQGTGA. The length of the CDR3 is 14 residues. The CDR3 region is CASSLGAGTDTQYF. The CDR3 DNA follows: TGTGCCAGCAGCTTAGGGGCGGGCACAGATACGCAGTATTTT.

V is TRBV6-1 and J is TRBJ2-6; D is unresolved. This CDR3 region has 17 residues. Germline CDR1 is MNHNS and CDR2 is SASEGT. The V end lost 2 bases, the J end lost 0 bases, and 11 bases lay between the germline ends. The CDR3 sequence: CASSEWLGSSGANVLTF. The CDR3 bases are TGTGCCAGCAGTGAATGGCTAGGATCCTCTGGGGCCAACGTCCTGACTTTC.

The chain recombines TRBV30 with TRBJ2-7; tentative D call: TRBD2 (5 bases). The length of the CDR3 is 11 residues. Trimming took off 3 bases at V and 2 bases at J, with 5 bases between the two ends. Germline V gene sequence: CDR1 GTSNPN, CDR2 SVGIG (reference sequence). CDR3 in DNA: TGTGCCTGGAGCGGGGCCTACGAGCAGTACTTC. Its translation: CAWSGAYEQYF.

V usage is TRBV19 and J usage is TRBJ2-7, with D hard to call. Looked up from germline, CDR1 is LNHDA and CDR2 is SQIVND (reference sequence). V gave up 3 bases and J gave up 2 bases, with 17 bases separating them. CDR3 length: 16 amino acids. CDR3 bases: TGTGCCAGTAGTATGGGCTTACCTCCAATAACCTACGAGCAGTACTTC. This encodes CASSMGLPPITYEQYF.

This chain joins TRBV29-1 and TRBJ2-1; 8 nucleotides line up with TRBD2. The length of the CDR3 is 13 residues. Unmatched junction bases numbered 2, after V lost 7 bases and J lost 0 bases. The germline V gene encodes CDR1 SQVTM and CDR2 ANQGSEA. CDR3 DNA sequence: TGCAGCGCCGGGACTAGCTCCTACAATGAGCAGTTCTTC. This gives the protein CSAGTSSYNEQFF.

As to this clone: The junction differs from germline at one of its ends, possibly a read error. This rearrangement joins TRBV6-1 to TRBJ1-1; TRBD1 matches 7 bases. Germline assignment: CDR1 MNHNS and CDR2 SASEGT. This CDR3 spans 9 amino acids. The CDR3 sequence: CASTHRGPF. DNA for the CDR3: TGTGCCAGCACCCACAGGGGCCCGTTT.

The chain employs TRBV5-8 and TRBJ1-3; D is possibly TRBD1 (6 bases). Per germline, CDR1 SGHTS and CDR2 YDEGEE. CDR3 length: 13 residues. The V end was cut by 4 bases, the J end by 5 bases, with 10 bases between. This chain's CDR3 is CASSKTGRNTIYF. Here the CDR3 DNA reads TGTGCCAGCAGCAAAACAGGGAGAAACACCATATATTTT.

This chain connects TRBV28 to TRBJ2-7, with D unclear. CDR3 length equals 14 residues. The ends were cut back, 7 bases at V and 2 bases at J, with 15 bases in the middle. Germline CDR1 is MDHEN and CDR2 is SYDVKM. The CDR3 here is CASTNPPPTYEQYF. The CDR3 DNA is TGTGCCAGCACCAACCCTCCCCCAACCTACGAGCAGTACTTC. The variable domain in full, completed from reference TRBV28 and TRBJ2-7, reads DVKVTQSSRYLVKRTGEKVFLECVQDMDHENMFWYRQDPGLGLRLIYFSYDVKMKEKGDIPEGYSVSREKKERFSLILESASTNQTSMYLCASTNPPPTYEQYFGPGTRLTVT.

J is TRBJ1-5 and V is TRBV7-2, with D possibly matching TRBD1 (6 bases). Trimming pared 0 bases from V and 6 bases from J, leaving 15 bases between. Looked up from germline, CDR1 is SGHTA and CDR2 is FQGNSA. This CDR3 comprises 16 residues. The CDR3 loop is CASSLAGGAGIQPQHF. As DNA, the CDR3 is TGTGCCAGCAGCTTAGCAGGGGGGGCAGGGATTCAGCCCCAGCATTTT.

The chain has TRBV10-3 and TRBJ2-3; D perhaps matches TRBD2 (5 bases). This CDR3 has 13 residues. Trimming shortened V by 10 bases and J by 0 bases, and 11 bases separated the two germline ends. The germline V gene has CDR1 ENHRY and CDR2 SYGVKD. CDR3 residues: CATESGSTDTQYF. The CDR3 DNA sequence: TGTGCCACAGAGAGCGGAAGCACAGATACGCAGTATTTT.

A few counts support this clone. V is TRBV5-1 and J is TRBJ1-5; 8 nucleotides align to TRBD1. This CDR3 comprises 14 residues. CDR1 and CDR2 (germline): SGHRS, YFSETQ. The V segment lost 9 bases and the J segment 3 bases; nucleotides outside the gene matches: 8. The DNA of the CDR3 is TGCGCCACCTCGGGACAGGCGGACAATCAGCCCCAGCATTTT. Its protein is CATSGQADNQPQHF.

This clone occurred a few times. The junction and the germline gene differ at one end; a read error may be behind it. The CDR3: CASSLVGIPTRF. As DNA, the CDR3 is TGTGCCAGCAGCTTAGTTGGGATTCCCACTCGCTTC. This sequence joins TRBV11-2 and TRBJ1-2; D gene ambiguous. Germline V gene lookup returns CDR1 SGHAT and CDR2 FQNNGV. The CDR3 contains 12 residues.

The chain links TRBV28 to TRBJ1-1; 7 bases agree with TRBD1. The length of the CDR3 is 15 residues. V lost 4 bases and J lost 3; bases outside the gene matches: 8. Per the germline V gene, CDR1 is MDHEN and CDR2 is SYDVKM. CDR3 DNA: TGTGCCAGCAGTTCCCCACAGGGGATTTACACTGAAGCTTTCTTT. Translated: CASSSPQGIYTEAFF.

The rearrangement joins TRBV28 to TRBJ2-1; 9 bases are a match to TRBD2. Per the germline V gene, CDR1 is MDHEN and CDR2 is SYDVKM. The V and J ends lost 3 bases and 10 bases, in that order; junction bases with no gene match: 7. This CDR3 region has 14 residues. As DNA, the CDR3 is TGTGCCAGCAGTTTCAGAGCGGGAGGCCGGGAGCAGTTCTTC. Translation: CASSFRAGGREQFF.